Sequencing of this T cell receptor (beta chain) was carried out in a study of naive and memory T cell subsets listed by TCRdb under 2017. About the investigation overall: The study applied an open-source, UMI-based TCR alpha and beta sequencing pipeline to sorted naive and memory peripheral blood T cell subsets. IgG serology results and the functional CMV T cell responses were in complete agreement. RNA was DNase-treated and reverse transcribed with TCR constant-region primers, mostly using SuperScript III. Beyond this particular receptor, the publication reports: Once error correction was done, more than 95% of naive TCR sequences showed up just once, which made the naive abundance distributions much steeper than those of the memory subsets. The repertoire findings for the naive and memory subsets could not be validated against a ground truth, as none was available. Clonotypes were defined as single alpha or beta chain sequences, not paired alpha/beta receptors. RNA-based TCR counts may be influenced by expression changes linked to T cell activation and differentiation. A power law was followed by TCR abundance, with an exponent that differed between naive and memory subsets but was consistent across the three individuals. In both CD4 and CD8 cells, the Gini index increased while Shannon and inverse Simpson diversity decreased from naive through CM, EM and EMRA.

This clonotype was observed at least ten times. Its recognized antigen is unknown. The sample holds no much larger clone one base away, and base qualities are not on file. The library was generated by UMI-ligation and nested PCR. To cover both TRBC1 and TRBC2, the beta constant-region primer consisted of an equimolar mix of two oligonucleotides. T4 RNA ligase 1 ligated a single-stranded oligonucleotide carrying the SP2 primer and a 12-nucleotide UMI to the cDNA 3' end. Four rounds of PCR, combining the SP2 primer with nested alpha and beta constant-region primers, were used to amplify the ligated cDNA. Incubation of the ligation reaction lasted roughly 20-24 hours at 16 degrees C. PCR2 was usually performed as a SYBR Green qPCR and halted at a preset threshold so that over-amplification would not occur. All purifications after the first were performed with Agencourt AMPure XP magnetic beads. Libraries were quantified by Qubit and checked on a TapeStation, with a main peak expected near 650 bp. Pooled libraries were sequenced on an Illumina MiSeq with v2 2x251 paired-end kits, typically giving about 0.85-2.3 million reads per sample. Libraries were pooled at about 4 nM per sample, and 5-7% PhiX was added to improve cluster recognition. As for the authors' bioinformatics: Using tag matching that tolerated one base-pair mismatch, Decombinator assigned V and J genes to FASTQ reads that had been processed by Demultiplexor. Collapsinator used UMIs to correct both sequencing errors and frequency errors arising from PCR heterogeneity. CDR3Translator translated TCRs and extracted CDR3s from the conserved cysteine to the FGXG phenylalanine, flagging non-productive sequences. Gini, Shannon entropy and inverse Simpson indices were calculated on repertoires that had been subsampled to equal numbers of UMI-defined TCRs. Power-law fits to clonotype abundance distributions were performed by maximum likelihood within the linear range. On one naive CD8 sample, the pipeline and MIGEC gave similar UMI counts, unique TCR numbers and clonal distributions. The repertoires were searched for 7,000 to 8,000 CMV-associated CDR3 sequences that had been compiled from VDJdb and a published dataset. TCRdb passed the public sequencing reads through fastp at Q25 and MiXCR, retaining productive beta sequences. Records with the same CDR3 protein are collapsed into one entry carrying the most frequent genes and DNA. TCRdb's processing, not the study's, gives the V and J calls here. The sample data list tens of thousands of distinct CDR3 sequences, and 13% of these were observed just once. 22% of the sample is in the top ten clones.

Counted from cysteine to phenylalanine, this CDR3 has 15 amino acids. Here the CDR3 DNA is all that survives: 45 bases in frame from base 1. V lost 4 bases and J lost 4 bases; the stretch between them is 12 bases long. The germline V gene (reference sequence) sets CDR1 to SGHNT and CDR2 to YYREEE. From the second PCR step on, the TCR alpha and beta chain libraries were amplified in separate reactions. Donor CMV status was determined by IFNgamma production from CD4+ T cells after overnight stimulation of fresh PBMCs with CMV viral lysate. Using Miltenyi beads, CD4 T cells were first positively selected, and CD8 T cells were then positively selected from the CD4-negative fraction. Cells stained for CD3, CD4, CD8, CD45RA, CD27 and a live/dead dye were sorted on a BD Aria II into four subsets by CD45RA and CD27. Effector memory cells were sorted as CD45RA-CD27-, and EMRA cells as CD45RA+CD27-. Blood was obtained from a few healthy volunteers, and the blood from each volunteer was fractionated into CD4 and CD8 T cells and subsequently into four differentiation subsets. Around 0.11 L of peripheral blood was collected from each donor, and PBMC were isolated from the blood using Ficoll-Paque PLUS density-gradient centrifugation. After sorting, cells were lysed in RLT buffer, RNA was extracted using a Qiagen RNeasy kit, and the extracted RNA was stored at -80 degrees C.

The specimen was effector memory CD4+ T cells from blood. According to the study, the label for this sample's cell subset or site signals: effector memory, CD45RA- CD27-. The rearrangement joined TRBV5-4 to TRBJ2-6, with the identity of the D gene unclear. The sequence was collected from a human donor in good health. The sequenced DNA is TGTGCCAGCAGCCCCTGGGTCTCCGGGGCCAACGTCCTGACTTTC. It translates as CASSPWVSGANVLTF.